These 2 T cell receptor beta chains share one sample of origin, sequenced in a study of T cell responses to AZD1222 COVID-19 vaccine. The protocol was immunoSEQ multiplex PCR, while the TCRdb copy is restricted to in-frame clones and leaves out a portion. Of 100,000 to 150,000 clones listed, over 90% are singletons. The sequencing used peripheral blood, collected on day 0 of AZD1222 vaccination. All receptors derive from an adult in good health.

The rearrangement links TRBV4-2 to TRBJ2-1, with a tentative D call TRBD2 (6 bases). The ends were cut back, 4 bases at V and 4 bases at J, with 17 bases in the middle. CDR1 LGHNA and CDR2 YNFKEQ come from the germline V gene. The CDR3 contains 16 residues. CDR3 residues: CASSPDTGETYNEQFF. The CDR3 coding sequence is TGTGCCAGCAGCCCCGACACGGGGGAAACTTACAATGAGCAGTTCTTC.

This clone was observed once. This chain links TRBV5-1 with TRBJ1-1, with TRBD1 as a possible D gene (5 bases). The germline gives CDR1 SGHRS, CDR2 YFSETQ. V gave up 1 base and J gave up 7 bases, with 23 bases separating them. CDR3 size: 17 residues. The CDR3 DNA follows: TGCGCCAGCAGCTTGAGTGGTCGTAGGGGTCTTACGGGTGAAGCTTTCTTT. It translates to CASSLSGRRGLTGEAFF.